The source of this T cell receptor (beta chain) is a study of T cells after posttransplantation cyclophosphamide. General observations from the study: After PTCy, TRB diversity resembled that of CNI/methotrexate controls.

The sample holds many counts of this clone. Its specificity is unknown. The related graft donor's blood sample was taken on the day of bone marrow donation. The CDR3 spans 14 residues. V dropped 5 bases and J dropped 8; count of bases not matched to a gene: 8. The germline CDR1 and CDR2 sequences are SGHNT and YENEEA. The data were produced by immunoSEQ multiplex PCR, yet TCRdb's version contains in-frame clones alone and is incomplete. The sample yields 40,000 to 55,000 clones, without any singletons. The chain employs TRBV11-3 and TRBJ2-3, with 9 bases aligning to TRBD1. Material for sequencing was PBMCs. This clonotype originated in a man aged 35 to 55 in good health, CMV-negative, and a related stem cell transplant donor. CDR3 sequence reads: CASSTGQGVGTQYF. DNA of the CDR3: TGTGCCAGCAGCACGGGACAGGGTGTGGGTACGCAGTATTTT.